This entry describes one T cell receptor (beta chain). In the original processing: Reference gene primers were amplified, and this amplification served to estimate nucleated cell counts. Some clones are missing from TCRdb's copy, which holds only in-frame ones; the method was immunoSEQ multiplex PCR. Clone size and V and J calls were adopted from that table, with D and trimming inferred from the DNA. The table has 70,000 or so clones, roughly 86% seen once. The sample is drawn from a study of blood T cell repertoires in COVID-19. Study context: Acute and convalescent COVID-19 specimens originated in the United States, Italy and Spain.

Looked up from germline, CDR1 is SGHRS and CDR2 is YFSETQ. The ends were cut back, 0 bases at V and 0 bases at J, with 13 bases in the middle. CDR3 length: 16 amino acids. Sequencing was done on a sample of peripheral blood. This receptor was identified in a woman aged 60-75 years with acute or convalescent COVID-19. V usage is TRBV5-1 and J usage is TRBJ2-7, with D maybe TRBD2 (6 bases). The chain's CDR3 is CASSLAVGGTSYEQYF. In DNA, the CDR3 is TGCGCCAGCAGCTTGGCTGTCGGGGGAACCTCCTACGAGCAGTACTTC.